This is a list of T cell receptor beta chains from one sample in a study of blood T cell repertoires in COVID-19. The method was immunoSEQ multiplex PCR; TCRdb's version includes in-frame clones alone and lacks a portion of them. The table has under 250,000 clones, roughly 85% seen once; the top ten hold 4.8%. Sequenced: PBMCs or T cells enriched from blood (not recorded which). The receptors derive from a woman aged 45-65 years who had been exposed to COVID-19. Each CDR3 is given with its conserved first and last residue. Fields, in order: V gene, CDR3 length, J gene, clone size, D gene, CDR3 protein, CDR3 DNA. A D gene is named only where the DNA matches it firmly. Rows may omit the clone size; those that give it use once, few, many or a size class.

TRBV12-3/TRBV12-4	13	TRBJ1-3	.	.	CASSQGGGNTIYF	TGTGCCAGCAGTCAGGGTGGTGGAAACACCATATATTTT
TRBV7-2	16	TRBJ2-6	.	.	CASSNTGEAGANVLTF	TGTGCCAGCAGCAACACAGGGGAGGCTGGGGCCAACGTCCTGACTTTC
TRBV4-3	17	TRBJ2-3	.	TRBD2	CASSQGVAGGSTDTQYF	TGCGCCAGCAGCCAAGGGGTGGCGGGGGGTAGCACAGATACGCAGTATTTT
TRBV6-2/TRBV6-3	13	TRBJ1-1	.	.	CASSPGTGVEAFF	TGTGCCAGCAGCCCCGGGACGGGGGTTGAAGCTTTCTTT
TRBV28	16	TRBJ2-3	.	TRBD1	CASSFLGGSSTDTQYF	TGTGCCAGCAGTTTTCTAGGGGGCTCTAGCACAGATACGCAGTATTTT
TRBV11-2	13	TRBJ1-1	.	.	CASSLEEGTEAFF	TGTGCCAGCAGCTTAGAGGAGGGCACTGAAGCTTTCTTT
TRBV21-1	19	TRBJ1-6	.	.	CASSILWDTVFTYNSPLHF	TGTGCCAGCAGCATTTTGTGGGACACGGTTTTCACCTATAATTCACCCCTCCACTTT
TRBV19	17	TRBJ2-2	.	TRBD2	CASSFRTSGGSTGELFF	TGTGCCAGTAGCTTCCGGACTAGCGGGGGGAGCACCGGGGAGCTGTTTTTT
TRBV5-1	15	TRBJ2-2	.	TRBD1	CASSRRTGATGELFF	TGCGCCAGCAGCCGAAGGACAGGGGCTACCGGGGAGCTGTTTTTT
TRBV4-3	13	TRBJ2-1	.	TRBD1	CASSQDLGDRPFF	TGCGCCAGCAGCCAAGATCTTGGGGACAGGCCTTTCTTC
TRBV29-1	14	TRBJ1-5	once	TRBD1	CSVGQGSLDQPQHF	TGCAGCGTGGGACAGGGGTCCCTAGATCAGCCCCAGCATTTT
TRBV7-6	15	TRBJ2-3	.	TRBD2	CASSLNPSGVDTQYF	TGTGCCAGCAGCTTAAATCCTAGCGGCGTAGATACGCAGTATTTT
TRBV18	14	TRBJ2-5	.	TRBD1	CASSPRQGQETQYF	TGTGCCAGCTCACCTAGACAGGGCCAAGAGACCCAGTACTTC
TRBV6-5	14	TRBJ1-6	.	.	CASSTTKDNSPLHF	TGTGCCAGCAGTACGACAAAAGATAATTCACCCCTCCACTTT
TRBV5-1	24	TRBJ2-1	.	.	CASSLVQEGSVPGWRNGGDNEQFF	TGCGCCAGCAGCTTGGTTCAGGAGGGATCGGTCCCGGGGTGGAGGAACGGTGGGGACAATGAGCAGTTCTTC
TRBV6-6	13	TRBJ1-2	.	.	CASSYGLEAGYTF	TGTGCCAGCAGTTACGGCCTGGAGGCTGGCTACACCTTC
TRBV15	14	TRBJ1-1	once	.	CATSTDSRNTEAFF	TGTGCCACCAGCACCGACAGCCGGAACACTGAAGCTTTCTTT
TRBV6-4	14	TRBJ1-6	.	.	CASSDSRLNSPLHF	TGTGCCAGCAGTGACTCGAGGTTAAATTCACCCCTCCACTTT
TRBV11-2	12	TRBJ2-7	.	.	CASRQGGYEQYF	TGTGCCAGCAGACAGGGGGGGTACGAGCAGTACTTC
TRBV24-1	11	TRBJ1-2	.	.	CATSDSVGYTF	TGTGCCACCAGTGATTCGGTGGGCTACACCTTC
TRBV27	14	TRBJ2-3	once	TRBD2	CASSLGTSADTQYF	TGTGCCAGCAGTTTAGGGACTAGTGCAGATACGCAGTATTTT
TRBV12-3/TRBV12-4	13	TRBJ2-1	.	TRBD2	CAIGTSGGNEQFF	TGTGCCATCGGGACTAGCGGGGGTAATGAGCAGTTCTTC
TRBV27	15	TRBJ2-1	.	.	CASARHLSSYNEQFF	TGTGCCAGCGCCAGACATTTGAGCTCCTACAATGAGCAGTTCTTC
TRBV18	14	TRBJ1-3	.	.	CASSPNSSGNTIYF	TGTGCCAGCTCGCCTAACAGTTCTGGAAACACCATATATTTT
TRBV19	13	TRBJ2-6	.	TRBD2	CASSIRGVGVLTF	TGTGCCAGTAGTATTCGGGGGGTGGGCGTCCTGACTTTC
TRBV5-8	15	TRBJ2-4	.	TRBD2	CASSRGGPSTSIQYF	TGTGCCAGCAGCCGGGGGGGCCCCTCAACAAGCATTCAGTACTTC
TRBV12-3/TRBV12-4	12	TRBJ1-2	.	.	CASSLRGYGYTF	TGTGCCAGCAGTTTAAGAGGGTATGGCTACACCTTC
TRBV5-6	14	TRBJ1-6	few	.	CASSVYRAVAPLHF	TGTGCCAGCAGCGTTTACAGGGCAGTGGCACCCCTCCACTTT
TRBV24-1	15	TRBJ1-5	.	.	CATRTQGLSNQPQHF	TGTGCCACCAGAACCCAGGGTTTAAGCAATCAGCCCCAGCATTTT
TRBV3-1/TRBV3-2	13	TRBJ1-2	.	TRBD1	CASSPDRGEGYTF	TGTGCCAGCAGCCCGGACAGGGGGGAGGGCTACACCTTC
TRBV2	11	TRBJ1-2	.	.	CASSVGLSYTF	TGTGCCAGCAGTGTTGGGCTGTCCTACACCTTC
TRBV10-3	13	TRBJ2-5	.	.	CATGWGDQETQYF	TGTGCCACGGGGTGGGGGGACCAAGAGACCCAGTACTTC
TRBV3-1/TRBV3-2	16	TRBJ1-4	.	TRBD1	CASSQDGTGGNEKLFF	TGTGCCAGCAGCCAAGATGGGACAGGGGGGAATGAAAAACTGTTTTTT
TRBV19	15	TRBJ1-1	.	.	CASSRPRRGRAEAFF	TGTGCCAGTAGTAGGCCCAGGCGGGGGCGCGCTGAAGCTTTCTTT
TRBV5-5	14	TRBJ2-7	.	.	CASRLAFLSYEQYF	TGTGCCAGCAGATTGGCGTTCCTCTCCTACGAGCAGTACTTC
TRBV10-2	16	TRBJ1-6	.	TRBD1	CASSEGTGLSNSPLHF	TGCGCCAGCAGTGAAGGGACAGGGTTAAGCAATTCACCCCTCCACTTT
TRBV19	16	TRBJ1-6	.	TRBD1	CASSIRGPGGNSPLHF	TGTGCCAGTAGTATAAGGGGGCCAGGGGGTAATTCACCCCTCCACTTT
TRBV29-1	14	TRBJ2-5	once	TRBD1	CSVSRDRGRETQYF	TGCAGCGTTAGCCGGGACAGGGGGCGGGAGACCCAGTACTTC